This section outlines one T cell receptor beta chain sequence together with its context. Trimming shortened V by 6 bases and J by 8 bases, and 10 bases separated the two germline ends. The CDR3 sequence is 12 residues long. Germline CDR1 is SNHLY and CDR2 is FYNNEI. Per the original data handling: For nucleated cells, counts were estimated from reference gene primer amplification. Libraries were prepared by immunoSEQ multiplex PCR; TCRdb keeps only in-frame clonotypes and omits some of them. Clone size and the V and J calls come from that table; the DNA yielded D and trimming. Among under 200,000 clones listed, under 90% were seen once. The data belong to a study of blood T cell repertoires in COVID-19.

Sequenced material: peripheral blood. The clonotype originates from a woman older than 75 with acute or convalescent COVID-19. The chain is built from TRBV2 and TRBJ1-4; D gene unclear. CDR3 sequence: CASRISVEKLFF. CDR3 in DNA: TGTGCCAGCAGGATTTCGGTGGAAAAACTGTTTTTT.